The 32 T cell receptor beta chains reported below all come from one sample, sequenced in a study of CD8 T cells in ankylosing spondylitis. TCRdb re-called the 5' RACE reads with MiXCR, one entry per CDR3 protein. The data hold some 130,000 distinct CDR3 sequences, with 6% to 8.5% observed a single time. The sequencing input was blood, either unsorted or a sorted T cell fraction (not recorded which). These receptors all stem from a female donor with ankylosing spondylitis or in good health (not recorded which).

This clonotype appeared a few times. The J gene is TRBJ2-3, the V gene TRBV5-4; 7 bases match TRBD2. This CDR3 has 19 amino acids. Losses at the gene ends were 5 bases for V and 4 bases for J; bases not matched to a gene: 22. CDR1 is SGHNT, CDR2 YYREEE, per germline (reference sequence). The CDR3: CASSTPTPLRGVPSDTQYF. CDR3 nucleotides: TGTGCCAGCAGTACACCCACTCCTCTTCGGGGGGTACCGTCAGATACGCAGTATTTT.

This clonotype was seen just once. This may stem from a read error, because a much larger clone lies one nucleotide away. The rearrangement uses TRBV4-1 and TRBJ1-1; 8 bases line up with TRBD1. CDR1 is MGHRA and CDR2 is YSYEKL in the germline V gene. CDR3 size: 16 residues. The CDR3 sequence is CASSQEYRGVNTAAFF. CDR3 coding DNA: TGCGCCAGCAGCCAAGAATACAGGGGGGTAAACACTGCAGCTTTCTTT.

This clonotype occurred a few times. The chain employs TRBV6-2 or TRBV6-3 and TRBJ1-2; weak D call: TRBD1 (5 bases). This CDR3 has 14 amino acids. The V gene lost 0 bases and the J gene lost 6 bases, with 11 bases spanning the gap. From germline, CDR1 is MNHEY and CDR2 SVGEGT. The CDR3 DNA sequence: TGTGCCAGCAGTTACTCGGGGCCAGAGGATGGCTACACCTTC. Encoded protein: CASSYSGPEDGYTF.

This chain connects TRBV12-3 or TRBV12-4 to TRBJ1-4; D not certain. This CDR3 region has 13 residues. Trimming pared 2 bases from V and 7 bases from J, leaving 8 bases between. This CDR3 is CASSLKGSEKLFF. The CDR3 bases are TGTGCCAGCAGTTTAAAGGGTAGTGAAAAACTGTTTTTT.

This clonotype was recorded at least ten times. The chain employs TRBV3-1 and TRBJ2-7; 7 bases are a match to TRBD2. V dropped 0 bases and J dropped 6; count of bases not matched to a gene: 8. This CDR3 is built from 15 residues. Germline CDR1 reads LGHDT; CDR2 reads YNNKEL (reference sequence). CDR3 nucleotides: TGTGCCAGCAGCCAAGATCCCGGGACTACCGGCGAGCAGTACTTC. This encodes CASSQDPGTTGEQYF.

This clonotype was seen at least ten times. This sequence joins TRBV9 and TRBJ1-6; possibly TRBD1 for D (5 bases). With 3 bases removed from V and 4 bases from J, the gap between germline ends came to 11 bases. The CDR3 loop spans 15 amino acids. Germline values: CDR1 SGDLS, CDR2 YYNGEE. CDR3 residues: CASSEGTTYNSPLHF. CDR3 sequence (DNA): TGTGCCAGCAGCGAAGGGACCACTTATAATTCACCCCTCCACTTT.

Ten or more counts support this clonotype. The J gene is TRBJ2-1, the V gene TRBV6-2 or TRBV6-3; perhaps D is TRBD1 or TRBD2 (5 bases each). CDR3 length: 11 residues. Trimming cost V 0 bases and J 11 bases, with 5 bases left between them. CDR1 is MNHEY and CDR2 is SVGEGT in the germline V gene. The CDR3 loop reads CASSYSGQQFF. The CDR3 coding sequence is TGTGCCAGCAGTTACTCGGGACAGCAGTTCTTC.

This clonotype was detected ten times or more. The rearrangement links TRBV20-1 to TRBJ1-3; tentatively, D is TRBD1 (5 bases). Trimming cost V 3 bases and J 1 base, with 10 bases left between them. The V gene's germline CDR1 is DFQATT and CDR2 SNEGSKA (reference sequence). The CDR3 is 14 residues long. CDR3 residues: CSASPGGSGNTIYF. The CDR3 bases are TGCAGTGCTAGCCCCGGGGGGTCTGGAAACACCATATATTTT.

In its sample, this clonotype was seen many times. As DNA, the CDR3 is TGTGCCAGCAGCCTCGGGGTGGGGACAACTAATGAAAAACTGTTTTTT. Its translation is CASSLGVGTTNEKLFF. The chain couples TRBV6-1 to TRBJ1-4; D uncertain. Looked up from germline, CDR1 is MNHNS and CDR2 is SASEGT. Trimming pared 6 bases from V and 0 bases from J, leaving 14 bases between. The CDR3 consists of 16 residues.

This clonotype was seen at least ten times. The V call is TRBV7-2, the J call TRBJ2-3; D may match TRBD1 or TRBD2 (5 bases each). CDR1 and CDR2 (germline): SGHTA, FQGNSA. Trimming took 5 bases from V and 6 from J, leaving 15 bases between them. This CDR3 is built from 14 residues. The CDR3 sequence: CASSKRDPTDTQYF. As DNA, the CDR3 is TGTGCCAGCAGCAAACGGGACCCGACGGATACGCAGTATTTT.

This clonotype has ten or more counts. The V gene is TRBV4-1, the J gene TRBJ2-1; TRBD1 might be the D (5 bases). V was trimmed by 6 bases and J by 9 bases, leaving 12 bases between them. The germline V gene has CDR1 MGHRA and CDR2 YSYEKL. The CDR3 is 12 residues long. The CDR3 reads CASRSNRGEQFF. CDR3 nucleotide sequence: TGCGCCAGCAGATCCAATAGGGGTGAGCAGTTCTTC.

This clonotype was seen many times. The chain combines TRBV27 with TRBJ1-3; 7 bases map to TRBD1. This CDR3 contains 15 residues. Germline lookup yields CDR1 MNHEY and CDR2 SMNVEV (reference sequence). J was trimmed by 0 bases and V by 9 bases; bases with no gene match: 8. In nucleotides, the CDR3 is TGTGCCAGTAGGAGACAGGGACCCTCTGGAAACACCATATATTTT. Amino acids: CASRRQGPSGNTIYF.

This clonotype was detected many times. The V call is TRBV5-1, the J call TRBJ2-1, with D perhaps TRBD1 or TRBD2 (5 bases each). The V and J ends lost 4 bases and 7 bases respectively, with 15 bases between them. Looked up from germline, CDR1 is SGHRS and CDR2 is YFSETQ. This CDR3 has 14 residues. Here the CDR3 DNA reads TGCGCCAGCAGCCAGGGAGAGGCGAAGAATGAGCAGTTCTTC. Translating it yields CASSQGEAKNEQFF.

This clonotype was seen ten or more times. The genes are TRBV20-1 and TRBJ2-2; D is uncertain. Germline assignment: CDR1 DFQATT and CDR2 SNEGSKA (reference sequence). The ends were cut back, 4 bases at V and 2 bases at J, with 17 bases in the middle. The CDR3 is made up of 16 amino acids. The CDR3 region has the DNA TGCAGTGCTACAAGTGCTACCGGCGGCAACACCGGGGAGCTGTTTTTT. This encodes CSATSATGGNTGELFF.

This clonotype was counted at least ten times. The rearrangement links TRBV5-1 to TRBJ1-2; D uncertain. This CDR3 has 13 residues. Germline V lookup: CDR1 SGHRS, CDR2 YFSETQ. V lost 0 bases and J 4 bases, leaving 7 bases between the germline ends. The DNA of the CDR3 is TGCGCCAGCAGCTTGGAGGCAAGCTATGGCTACACCTTC. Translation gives CASSLEASYGYTF.

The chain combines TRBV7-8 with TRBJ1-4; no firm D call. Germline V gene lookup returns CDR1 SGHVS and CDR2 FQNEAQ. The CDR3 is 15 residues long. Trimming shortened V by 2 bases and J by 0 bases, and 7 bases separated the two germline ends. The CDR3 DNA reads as TGTGCCAGCAGCTTACCGGGATCAACTAATGAAAAACTGTTTTTT. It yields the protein CASSLPGSTNEKLFF.

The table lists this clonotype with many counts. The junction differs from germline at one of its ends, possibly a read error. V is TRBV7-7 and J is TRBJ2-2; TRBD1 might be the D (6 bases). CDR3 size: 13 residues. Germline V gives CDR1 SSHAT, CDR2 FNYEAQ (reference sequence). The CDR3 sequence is CASSPQGTGELFF. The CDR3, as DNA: TGTGCTAGCAGCCCCCAGGGGACCGGGGAGCTGTTTTTT.

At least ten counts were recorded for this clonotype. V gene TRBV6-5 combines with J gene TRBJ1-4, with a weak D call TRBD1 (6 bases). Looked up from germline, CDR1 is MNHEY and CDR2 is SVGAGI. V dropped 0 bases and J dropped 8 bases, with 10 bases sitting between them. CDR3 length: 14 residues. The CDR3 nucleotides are TGTGCCAGCAGTTACTCGGGGGGGCCGGAAAAACTGTTTTTT. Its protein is CASSYSGGPEKLFF.

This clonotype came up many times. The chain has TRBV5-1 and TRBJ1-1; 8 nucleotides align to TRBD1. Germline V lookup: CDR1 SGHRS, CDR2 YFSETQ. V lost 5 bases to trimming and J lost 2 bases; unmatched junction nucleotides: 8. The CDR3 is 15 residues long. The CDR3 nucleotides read TGCGCCAGCAGTTCTCAGGGGGCCAGCAACACTGAAGCTTTCTTT. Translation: CASSSQGASNTEAFF.

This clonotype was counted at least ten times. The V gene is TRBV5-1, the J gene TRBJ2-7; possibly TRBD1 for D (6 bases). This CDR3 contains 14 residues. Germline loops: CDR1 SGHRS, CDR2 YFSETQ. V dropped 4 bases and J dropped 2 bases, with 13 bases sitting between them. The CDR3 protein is CASSPTGTTYEQYF. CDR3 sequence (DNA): TGCGCCAGCAGCCCGACCGGGACAACCTACGAGCAGTACTTC.

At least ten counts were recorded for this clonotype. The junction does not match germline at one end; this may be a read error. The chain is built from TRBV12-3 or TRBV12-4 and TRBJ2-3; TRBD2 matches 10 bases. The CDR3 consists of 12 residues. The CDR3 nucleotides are TGTGCCAGCAGTTTAGGCGGGACTAGCGAGCTATTT. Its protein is CASSLGGTSELF.

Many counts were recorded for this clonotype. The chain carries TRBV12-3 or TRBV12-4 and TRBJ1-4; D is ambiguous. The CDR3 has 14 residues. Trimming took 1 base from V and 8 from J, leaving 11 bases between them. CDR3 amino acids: CASSLGASEEKLFF. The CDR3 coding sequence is TGTGCCAGCAGTTTAGGGGCCTCGGAGGAAAAACTGTTTTTT.

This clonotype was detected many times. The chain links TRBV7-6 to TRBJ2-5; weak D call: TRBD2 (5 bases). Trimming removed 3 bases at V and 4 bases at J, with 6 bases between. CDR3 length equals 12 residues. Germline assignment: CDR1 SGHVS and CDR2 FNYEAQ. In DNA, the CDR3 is TGTGCCAGCAGCTTCAGCGGAGAGACCCAGTACTTC. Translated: CASSFSGETQYF.

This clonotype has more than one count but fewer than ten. The CDR3 DNA follows: TGTGCCAGCACTCGGCGGGGGGAGTCGCATGAGCAGTTCTTC. Protein sequence: CASTRRGESHEQFF. The J gene is TRBJ2-1, the V gene TRBV12-3 or TRBV12-4; 8 nucleotides line up with TRBD2. This CDR3 has 14 amino acids. V was clipped by 7 bases and J by 8 bases; unmatched bases: 10.

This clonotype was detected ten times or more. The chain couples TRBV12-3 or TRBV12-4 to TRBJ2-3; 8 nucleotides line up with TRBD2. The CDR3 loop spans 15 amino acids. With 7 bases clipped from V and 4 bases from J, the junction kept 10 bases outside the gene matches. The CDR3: CASIRDGGDADTQYF. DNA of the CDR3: TGTGCCAGCATTCGAGACGGGGGGGACGCAGATACGCAGTATTTT.

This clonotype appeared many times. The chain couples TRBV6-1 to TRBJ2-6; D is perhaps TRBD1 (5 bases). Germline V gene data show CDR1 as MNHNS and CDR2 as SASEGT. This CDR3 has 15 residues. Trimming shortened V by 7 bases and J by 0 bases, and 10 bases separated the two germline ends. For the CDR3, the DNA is TGTGCCAGCAAGATCACAGGCTCTGGGGCCAACGTCCTGACTTTC. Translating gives CASKITGSGANVLTF.

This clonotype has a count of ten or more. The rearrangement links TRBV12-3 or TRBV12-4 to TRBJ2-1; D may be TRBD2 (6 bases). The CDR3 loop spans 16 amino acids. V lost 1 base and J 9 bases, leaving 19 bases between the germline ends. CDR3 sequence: CASSLGPSALGTEQFF. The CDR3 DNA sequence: TGTGCCAGCAGTTTAGGTCCTAGCGCCCTAGGGACTGAGCAGTTCTTC.

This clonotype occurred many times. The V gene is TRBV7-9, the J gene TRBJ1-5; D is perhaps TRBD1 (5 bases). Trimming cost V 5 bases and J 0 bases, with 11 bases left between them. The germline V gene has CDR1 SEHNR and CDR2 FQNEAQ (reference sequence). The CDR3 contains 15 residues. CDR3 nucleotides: TGTGCCAGCAGCCCGGGACTCTATAGCAATCAGCCCCAGCATTTT. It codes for CASSPGLYSNQPQHF.

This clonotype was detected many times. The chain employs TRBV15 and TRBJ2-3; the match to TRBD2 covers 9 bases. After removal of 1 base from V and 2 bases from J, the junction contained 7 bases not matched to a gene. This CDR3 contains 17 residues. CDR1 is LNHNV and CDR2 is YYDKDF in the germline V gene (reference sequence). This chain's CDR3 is CATSRVARGGVTDTQYF. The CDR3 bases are TGTGCCACCAGCAGAGTGGCGCGGGGGGGGGTCACAGATACGCAGTATTTT. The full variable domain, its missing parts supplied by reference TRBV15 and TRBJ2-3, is DAMVIQNPRYQVTQFGKPVTLSCSQTLNHNVMYWYQQKSSQAPKLLFHYYDKDFNNEADTPDNFQSRRPNTSFCFLDIRSPGLGDTAMYLCATSRVARGGVTDTQYFGPGTRLTVL.

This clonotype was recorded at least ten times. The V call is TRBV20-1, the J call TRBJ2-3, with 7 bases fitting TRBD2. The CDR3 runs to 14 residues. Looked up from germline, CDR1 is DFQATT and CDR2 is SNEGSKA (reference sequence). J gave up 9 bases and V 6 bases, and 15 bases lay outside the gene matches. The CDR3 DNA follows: TGCAGTGCCGGGGGGACGGGCCTCATGAGCACGCAGTATTTT. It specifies CSAGGTGLMSTQYF.

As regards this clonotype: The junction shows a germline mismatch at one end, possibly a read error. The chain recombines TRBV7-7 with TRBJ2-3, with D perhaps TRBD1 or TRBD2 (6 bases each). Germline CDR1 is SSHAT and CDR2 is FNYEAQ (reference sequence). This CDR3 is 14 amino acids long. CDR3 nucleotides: TGTGCTAGCAGCCTGGGGGGCCAAGGGGATACGCAGTATTTT. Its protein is CASSLGGQGDTQYF.

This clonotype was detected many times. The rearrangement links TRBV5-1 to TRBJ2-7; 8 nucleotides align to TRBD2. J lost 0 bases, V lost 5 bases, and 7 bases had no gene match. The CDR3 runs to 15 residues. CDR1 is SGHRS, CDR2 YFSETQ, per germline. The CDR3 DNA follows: TGCGCCAGCAGGAGAGGACTAGCCGACTCCTACGAGCAGTACTTC. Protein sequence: CASRRGLADSYEQYF.